These T cell receptor beta chains were read from a single sample in a study of cytomegalovirus exposure and HLA in healthy donors. Assay used: immunoSEQ multiplex PCR; TCRdb lists only in-frame clones, some missing. This table lists 60,000 to 85,000 clones. Sequencing was carried out using PBMCs. These receptor sequences come from a man aged 45-60 years in good health and CMV-seropositive. CDR3s include the opening cysteine and the closing phenylalanine or tryptophan. Fields, in order: J gene, V gene, CDR3 protein.

TRBJ1-1,TRBV18,CASSQGTGETEAFF
TRBJ2-2,TRBV18,CASSIAGNTGELFF
TRBJ2-7,TRBV11-2,CASSPREAVYEQYF
TRBJ1-3,TRBV10-3,CAISESVGDRDDGNTIYF
TRBJ2-7,TRBV4-1,CASSQGGSHYEQYF
TRBJ2-3,TRBV7-2,CASSPQAGGPDTQYF
TRBJ1-1,TRBV18,CASSTNSNTEAFF
TRBJ1-6,TRBV4-1,CASSPGQGAWSPLHF
TRBJ1-1,TRBV5-6,CASSPGGTVPMNTEAFF
TRBJ2-3,TRBV6-1,CASSELPLAGTDTQYF
TRBJ2-5,TRBV15,CATSRNTEKETQYF
TRBJ1-2,TRBV5-8,CASSYSRDRVYGYTF
TRBJ1-2,TRBV20-1,CSARWQGGYTF
TRBJ1-1,TRBV21-1,CASSTLKAGSGTEAFF
TRBJ1-4,TRBV9,CASSTGTVFEKLFF
TRBJ1-2,TRBV9,CASSVGGQGALPNYGYTF
TRBJ2-5,TRBV5-1,CASSLYGGTGQETQYF
TRBJ1-4,TRBV2,CASRDRLGEKLFF
TRBJ1-2,TRBV7-9,CASSLDGSNYGYTF
TRBJ1-5,TRBV4-1,CASSPKSLRAGRGNQPQHF